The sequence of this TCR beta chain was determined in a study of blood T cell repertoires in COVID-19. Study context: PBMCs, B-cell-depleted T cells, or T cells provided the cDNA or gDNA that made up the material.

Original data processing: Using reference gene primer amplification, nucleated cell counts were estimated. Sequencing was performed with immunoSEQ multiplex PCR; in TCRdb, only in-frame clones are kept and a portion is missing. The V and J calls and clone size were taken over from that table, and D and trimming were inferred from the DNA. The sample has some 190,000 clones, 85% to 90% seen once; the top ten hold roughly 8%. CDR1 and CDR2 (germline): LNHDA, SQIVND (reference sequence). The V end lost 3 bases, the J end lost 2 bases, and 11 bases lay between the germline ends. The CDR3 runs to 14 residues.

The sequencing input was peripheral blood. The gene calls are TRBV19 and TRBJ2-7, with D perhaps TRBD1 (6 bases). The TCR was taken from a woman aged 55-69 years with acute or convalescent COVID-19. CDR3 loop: CASSMTGETYEQYF. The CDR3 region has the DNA TGTGCCAGTAGTATGACAGGAGAGACCTACGAGCAGTACTTC.